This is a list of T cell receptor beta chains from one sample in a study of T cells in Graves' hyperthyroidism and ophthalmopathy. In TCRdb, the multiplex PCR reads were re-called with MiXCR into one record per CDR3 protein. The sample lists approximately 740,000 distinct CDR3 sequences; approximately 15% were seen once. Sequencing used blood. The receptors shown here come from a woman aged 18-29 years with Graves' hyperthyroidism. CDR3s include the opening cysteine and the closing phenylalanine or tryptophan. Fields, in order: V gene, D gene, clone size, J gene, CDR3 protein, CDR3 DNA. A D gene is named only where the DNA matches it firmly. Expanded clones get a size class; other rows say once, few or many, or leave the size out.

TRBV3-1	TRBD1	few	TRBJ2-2	CASSQVQDRGDTGELFF	TGTGCCAGCAGCCAAGTCCAAGACAGGGGGGACACCGGGGAGCTGTTTTTT
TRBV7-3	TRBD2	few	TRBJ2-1	CASSSARTSGRIPYNEQFF	TGTGCCAGCAGCTCCGCCCGGACTAGCGGGAGGATCCCCTACAATGAGCAGTTCTTC
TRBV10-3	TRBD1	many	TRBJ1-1	CAISGSGGGNTEAFF	TGTGCCATCAGTGGATCAGGGGGCGGGAACACTGAAGCTTTCTTT
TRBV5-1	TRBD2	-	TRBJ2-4	CASSYGLAVAKNIQYF	TGCGCCAGCAGCTATGGACTAGCGGTAGCCAAAAACATTCAGTACTTC
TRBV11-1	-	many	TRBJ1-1	CASSPGQGRNTEAFF	TGTGCCAGCAGCCCGGGACAAGGCAGGAACACTGAAGCTTTCTTT
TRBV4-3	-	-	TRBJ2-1	CASSQDFGQRYNEQFF	TGCGCCAGCAGCCAAGATTTTGGGCAGAGGTACAATGAGCAGTTCTTC
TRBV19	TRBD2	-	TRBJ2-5	CASSMRGAGETQYF	TGTGCCAGTAGTATGCGGGGGGCGGGTGAGACCCAGTACTTC
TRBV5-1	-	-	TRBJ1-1	CASRGGLFNRAFF	TGCGCCAGCCGGGGAGGGTTATTTAATCGGGCTTTCTTT
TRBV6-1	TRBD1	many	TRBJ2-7	CASSKDRGSYEQYF	TGTGCCAGCAGTAAGGACAGGGGCTCCTACGAGCAGTACTTC
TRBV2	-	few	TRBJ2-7	CALRRETSEQYF	TGTGCCCTCAGGAGGGAAACGAGCGAGCAGTACTTC
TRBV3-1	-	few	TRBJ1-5	CASSHSQGHQPQHF	TGTGCCAGCAGCCACTCGCAGGGACATCAGCCCCAGCATTTT
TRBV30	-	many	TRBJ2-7	CAWSTRGEQYF	TGTGCCTGGAGTACCAGGGGCGAGCAGTACTTC
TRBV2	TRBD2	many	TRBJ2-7	CASRETSGSHEQYF	TGTGCCAGCAGGGAGACTAGCGGGAGTCACGAGCAGTACTTC
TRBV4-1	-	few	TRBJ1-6	CASSPAASSYNSPLHF	TGCGCCAGCAGCCCTGCTGCAAGCTCCTATAATTCACCCCTCCACTTT
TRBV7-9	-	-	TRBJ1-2	CASSPRRDGDGYTF	TGTGCCAGCAGCCCCAGGAGGGACGGCGATGGCTACACCTTC
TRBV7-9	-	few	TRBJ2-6	CASSSRVDGANVLTF	TGTGCCAGCAGCTCTCGGGTCGATGGGGCCAACGTCCTGACTTTC
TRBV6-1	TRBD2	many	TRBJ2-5	CASSEALMFGLAGYRETQYF	TGTGCCAGCAGTGAAGCGCTCATGTTCGGACTAGCGGGATATAGAGAGACCCAGTACTTC
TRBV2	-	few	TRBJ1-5	CASKGQSNQPQHF	TGTGCCAGCAAGGGGCAAAGCAATCAGCCCCAGCATTTT
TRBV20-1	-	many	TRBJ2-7	CSAPIGIATAEQYF	TGCAGTGCCCCGATCGGGATCGCTACAGCCGAGCAGTACTTC
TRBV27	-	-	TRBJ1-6	CASTSWGGGEGGSPLHF	TGTGCCAGCACCTCGTGGGGAGGCGGAGAGGGGGGGTCACCCCTCCACTTT
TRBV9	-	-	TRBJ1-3	CASSVAPGYNRNTIYF	TGTGCCAGCAGCGTCGCCCCCGGGTATAATAGAAACACCATATATTTT
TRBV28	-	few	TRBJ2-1	CASSSSGPSYNEQFF	TGTGCCAGCAGTTCCTCCGGCCCCTCCTACAATGAGCAGTTCTTC
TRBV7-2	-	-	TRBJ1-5	CASSSSGSYNQPHHF	TGTGCCAGCAGCTCCTCGGGTTCCTACAATCAGCCCCATCATTTT
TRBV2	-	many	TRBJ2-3	CASGRSKNRVTQYF	TGTGCCAGCGGGAGGAGTAAGAATCGGGTTACGCAGTATTTT
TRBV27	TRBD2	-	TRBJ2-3	CASSLPSGLAGDTQYF	TGTGCCAGCAGTTTACCTTCCGGACTAGCGGGAGATACGCAGTATTTT
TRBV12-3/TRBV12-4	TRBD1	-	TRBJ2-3	CASSTQGAGDTQYF	TGTGCCAGCAGCACTCAGGGGGCGGGAGATACGCAGTATTTT
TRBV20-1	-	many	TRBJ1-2	CSATGNYGYTF	TGCAGTGCTACAGGGAACTATGGCTACACCTTC
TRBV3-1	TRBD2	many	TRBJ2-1	CASSRTSGSVNEQFF	TGTGCCAGCAGCCGGACTAGCGGGAGTGTCAATGAGCAGTTCTTC
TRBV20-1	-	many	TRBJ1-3	CSAESGSGNTIYF	TGCAGTGCCGAGTCAGGCTCTGGAAACACCATATATTTT
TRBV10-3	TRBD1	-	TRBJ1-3	CAISAGQGGSGNTIYF	TGTGCCATCAGTGCAGGACAGGGCGGCTCTGGAAACACCATATATTTT
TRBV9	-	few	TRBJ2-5	CASSGGRGFETQYF	TGTGCCAGCAGCGGGGGCCGGGGGTTTGAGACCCAGTACTTC
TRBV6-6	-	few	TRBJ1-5	CASSYGSGGNQPQHF	TGTGCCAGCAGTTACGGCAGCGGGGGCAATCAGCCCCAGCATTTT
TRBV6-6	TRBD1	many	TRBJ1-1	CASSYQGAVTEAFF	TGTGCCAGCAGTTACCAGGGGGCGGTCACTGAAGCTTTCTTT
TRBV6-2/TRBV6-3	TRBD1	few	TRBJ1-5	CASSGQGFNQPQHF	TGTGCCAGCAGTGGACAGGGATTCAATCAGCCCCAGCATTTT
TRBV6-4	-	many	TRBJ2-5	CASPRSGPPCLRETQYF	TGTGCCAGCCCCCGGTCGGGACCCCCCTGTCTGCGGGAGACCCAGTACTTC
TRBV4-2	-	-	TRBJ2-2	CASSQGGQQNTGELFF	TGTGCCAGCAGCCAGGGGGGACAGCAAAACACCGGGGAGCTGTTTTTT
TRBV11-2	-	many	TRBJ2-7	CASSSLSGTYEQYF	TGTGCCAGCAGCTCTCTTTCGGGAACCTACGAGCAGTACTTC
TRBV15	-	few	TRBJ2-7	CATSRDYSRVTYEQYF	TGTGCCACCAGCAGAGATTACTCACGGGTCACCTACGAGCAGTACTTC
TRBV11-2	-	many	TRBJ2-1	CASSLDRLGNNEQFF	TGTGCCAGCAGCTTAGATAGGCTTGGGAACAATGAGCAGTTCTTC
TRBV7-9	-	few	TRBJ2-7	CASSLASLGEQYF	TGTGCCAGCAGCTTAGCTTCTTTAGGCGAGCAGTACTTC
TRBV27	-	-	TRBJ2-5	CASTGPQETQYF	TGTGCCAGCACCGGCCCTCAAGAGACCCAGTACTTC
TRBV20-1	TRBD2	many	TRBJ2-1	CSARDGLAERYPYNEQFF	TGCAGTGCTAGAGATGGACTAGCGGAACGCTACCCGTACAATGAGCAGTTCTTC
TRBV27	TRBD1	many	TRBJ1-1	CASRLTGSTSEAFF	TGTGCCAGCAGGCTGACAGGGTCTACCTCTGAAGCTTTCTTT
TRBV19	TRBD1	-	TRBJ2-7	CASSIPPGTGPYEQYF	TGTGCCAGTAGTATACCCCCCGGGACAGGACCCTACGAGCAGTACTTC
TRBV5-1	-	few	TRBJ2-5	CASSGLSDGTQYF	TGCGCCAGCAGTGGACTGTCGGATGGGACCCAGTACTTC